These 18 T cell receptor beta chains were sequenced from one sample in a study of tissue T cells after allogeneic stem cell transplantation. Clones were sequenced by immunoSEQ multiplex PCR, and TCRdb holds only the in-frame ones, with some missing. The table has roughly 45,000 clones, 73% seen once. Material: sorted cells pooled from one or two spleens. These receptor sequences come from a pool of C57BL/6 mice in good health.

A word on this clone: Gene names are mouse gene names. The read is 1 residue too short to cover the CDR3 end, so that end is filled in from the germline J gene. The chain couples TRBV5 to TRBJ1-4, with D possibly matching TRBD1 (5 bases). Per the germline V gene, CDR1 is LGHNA and CDR2 is YNLKQL (reference sequence). This CDR3 spans 14 amino acids. Trimming took 2 bases from V and 4 from J, leaving 8 bases between them. The part of the CDR3 DNA that was read is TGTGCCAGCAGCCAAAGACAGTTCAACGAAAGATTATTT. It translates to CASSQRQFNERLF. The whole CDR3 protein is CASSQRQFNERLFF.

On this clone itself: Gene names refer to mouse genes. The sequenced fragment ends 1 residue before the CDR3 boundary, so the rest is inferred from the germline J gene. Other DNA sequences of this sample code for an identical CDR3. V gene TRBV13-3 combines with J gene TRBJ2-7, with a weak D call TRBD1 (5 bases). V shed 4 bases and J shed 4 bases, with 9 bases lying between them. Germline V gene lookup returns CDR1 NNHDY and CDR2 SYVADS. CDR3 length: 12 residues. The CDR3 loop reads CASSHDSYEQYF. The DNA read from the CDR3 is TGTGCCAGCAGTCACGACAGTTATGAACAGTAC.

As for this clone: Germline and genes: mouse. The DNA ends 1 residue before the CDR3 does, and the rest of the CDR3 is filled in from the germline J gene. The V and J genes are TRBV4 and TRBJ2-5; 11 bases are shared with TRBD2. Germline V gives CDR1 LGHDT, CDR2 YNNKQL (reference sequence). The V and J ends lost 5 bases and 3 bases, in that order; junction bases with no gene match: 4. The CDR3 runs 15 residues. The chain's CDR3 is CASSAGTGGQDTQYF. Incomplete CDR3 DNA: TGTGCCAGCAGCGCCGGGACTGGGGGACAAGACACCCAGTAC.

The sample holds a few counts of this clone. Gene names are the mouse ones. The missing CDR3 end, 1 residue past where the read stops, is filled in from the germline J gene. This sequence joins TRBV13-3 and TRBJ2-7, with 10 bases aligning to TRBD2. Germline V gives CDR1 NNHDY, CDR2 SYVADS. This CDR3 is built from 14 residues. J lost 7 bases, V lost 3 bases, and 7 bases had no gene match. CDR3 bases read: TGTGCCAGCAGTGGCCCGGACTGGGGGAAGGAACAGTAC. This translates into CASSGPDWGKEQY. In full, the CDR3 reads CASSGPDWGKEQYF.

There are a few counts of this clone. Genes and germline come from the mouse. Read data end 1 residue before the CDR3 end; the end is taken from the germline J gene. This CDR3 is also generated by other DNA sequences in the sample. V and J are TRBV15 and TRBJ2-7, with no clear D. Germline CDR1 and CDR2: SGHND and FRSKSL. This CDR3 region has 11 residues. The V gene lost 1 base and the J gene lost 4 bases, with 2 bases spanning the gap. The CDR3 loop is CASSLGYEQYF. CDR3 DNA, as far as it was read: TGTGCCAGCAGTTTAGGTTATGAACAGTAC. Drawing the rest from reference TRBV15 and TRBJ2-7, the complete variable domain is DAGVTQTPRHEVAEKGQTIILKCEPVSGHNDLFWYRQTKIQGLELLSYFRSKSLMEDGGAFKDRFKAEMLNSSFSTLKIQPTEPKDSAVYLCASSLGYEQYFGPGTRLTVL.

On this clone: The germline and genes are mouse ones. The read ends 1 residue before the CDR3 terminus; that terminus is restored from the germline J gene. The rearrangement joins TRBV31 to TRBJ1-2; D may be TRBD1 (6 bases). Germline CDR1 GKSSPN, CDR2 SITVG. V shed 3 bases and J shed 3 bases, with 11 bases lying between them. This CDR3 spans 13 amino acids. Incomplete CDR3 DNA: TGTGCCTGGAGCGGACAGATAGACTCCGACTACACC. Translation: CAWSGQIDSDYT. The entire CDR3 sequence reads CAWSGQIDSDYTF. The full variable domain, with the rest looked up from reference TRBV31 and TRBJ1-2, is AQTIHQWPVAEIKAVGSPLSLGCTIKGKSSPNLYWYWQATGGTLQQLFYSITVGQVESVVQLNLSASRPKDDQFILSTEKLLLSHSGFYLCAWSGQIDSDYTFGSGTRLLVI.

As for this clone: The gene symbols are mouse symbols. The CDR3 end lies 1 residue beyond the end of the read and is filled in from the germline J gene. The gene calls are TRBV1 and TRBJ1-3; D is undetermined. The CDR3 consists of 12 residues. Germline V lookup: CDR1 NSQYPW, CDR2 LRSPGD (reference sequence). Trimming took 3 bases from V and 4 from J, leaving 4 bases between them. Partial CDR3 DNA: TGCACCTGCAGTGCTGGGGGAAATACGCTCTAT. This encodes CTCSAGGNTLY. From start to end, the CDR3 is CTCSAGGNTLYF.

Details on this clone: Gene names are mouse gene names. Read sequence stops 1 residue before the CDR3 end, and the germline J gene provides the missing end. The V and J genes are TRBV13-3 and TRBJ1-3, with D possibly being TRBD1 (5 bases). CDR1 is NNHDY and CDR2 is SYVADS in the germline V gene. The CDR3 has 12 amino acids. V gave up 2 bases and J gave up 9 bases, with 9 bases separating them. The CDR3 reads CASSESGITLYF. Incomplete CDR3 DNA: TGTGCCAGCAGTGAATCAGGGATTACGCTCTAT.

A note on this clone: Germline and genes here are mouse. The CDR3 extends 1 residue past the end of the read, so its final part is completed from the germline J gene. The V and J genes are TRBV13-3 and TRBJ2-3; 8 nucleotides agree with TRBD2. CDR1 NNHDY and CDR2 SYVADS come from the germline V gene. This CDR3 spans 16 amino acids. Germline trimming cut 0 bases from V and 3 bases from J; bases unmatched to any gene: 6. CDR3 DNA, as far as it was read: TGTGCCAGCAGTGATGGAATGACTGGGGCGGCAGAAACGCTGTAT. Its translation: CASSDGMTGAAETLY. The entire CDR3 is CASSDGMTGAAETLYF.

Of note for this clone: Any gene name here is a mouse gene name. The read ends 1 residue early relative to the CDR3; the germline J gene fills the gap. The rearrangement joins TRBV13-3 to TRBJ2-5, with D hard to call. Deletions cut 0 bases from V and 6 bases from J, with 8 bases between. Germline V gene sequence: CDR1 NNHDY, CDR2 SYVADS. CDR3 length: 13 residues. The DNA read from the CDR3 is TGTGCCAGCAGTGATGGCCGGGGTGACACCCAGTAC. This sequence encodes CASSDGRGDTQY. The entire CDR3 sequence reads CASSDGRGDTQYF.

Remarks on this clone: Mouse gene names apply. The CDR3 end falls 1 residue outside the read, so it is completed with the germline J gene. This chain links TRBV3 with TRBJ1-5; D perhaps matches TRBD1 (6 bases). The germline V gene has CDR1 SNHLY and CDR2 FYNGKV (reference sequence). Trimming took off 4 bases at V and 6 bases at J, with 10 bases between the two ends. This CDR3 is built from 13 residues. CDR3: CASSSGQPQAPLF. Incomplete CDR3 DNA: TGTGCCAGCAGCTCGGGACAACCCCAGGCTCCGCTT.

Of note for this clone: Gene labels here are mouse ones. The read stops 1 residue short of the end of the CDR3; the missing end is completed from the germline J gene. The chain employs TRBV15 and TRBJ2-7; 11 nucleotides line up with TRBD2. The CDR3 covers 13 residues. Germline CDR1 SGHND, CDR2 FRSKSL. J was trimmed by 4 bases and V by 5 bases; bases with no gene match: 1. The sequenced CDR3 bases are TGTGCCAGCAGTCGACTGGGGGGGTATGAACAGTAC. Amino acid sequence: CASSRLGGYEQY. The CDR3 in full is CASSRLGGYEQYF.

As to this clone: Gene names denote mouse genes. The CDR3 end is not reached by the read, which stops 1 residue before it; the germline J gene fills it in. This chain connects TRBV19 to TRBJ1-6, with TRBD1 identical over 11 bases. TRBJ1-6 is treated as an ORF (open reading frame) with a function not yet certain. The V and J ends lost 6 bases and 6 bases, in that order; junction bases with no gene match: 2. This CDR3 has 14 residues. Germline values: CDR1 FNHDT, CDR2 SITEND (reference sequence). Here the CDR3 reads CASKDRGRNSPLYF. The part of the CDR3 DNA that was read is TGTGCCAGCAAGGACAGGGGGCGTAATTCGCCCCTCTAC.

About this clone: Gene names follow the mouse nomenclature. The covered CDR3 bases are TGTGCCAGCAGTTTCGACTATCAAAACACCTTGTAC. Translation: CASSFDYQNTLY. The CDR3, in full, reads CASSFDYQNTLYF. The V gene is TRBV14, the J gene TRBJ2-4; D remains unclear. From the germline J gene comes the end of the CDR3, since the read stops 1 residue before it. Germline V gives CDR1 SGHDT, CDR2 FRDEAV. Deletions cut 1 base from V and 2 bases from J, with 5 bases between. This CDR3 is 13 amino acids long.

This clone turned up a few times. Here the gene names and germline are mouse. The CDR3 extends 1 residue past the end of the read, so its final part is completed from the germline J gene. The chain recombines TRBV16 with TRBJ2-7; 10 nucleotides agree with TRBD2. V shed 0 bases and J 4 bases; nucleotides not matched to a gene: 3. This CDR3 is 15 amino acids long. Germline CDR1 reads SGHSA; CDR2 reads FRNQAP. The covered CDR3 bases are TGTGCAAGCAGCTTAGATCTGGGGGGGCCTTATGAACAGTAC. As protein: CASSLDLGGPYEQY. The full CDR3 reads CASSLDLGGPYEQYF.

This clone has only a few counts. Mouse germline and gene names are used. Coverage ceases 1 residue before the CDR3 finishes, and the germline J gene fills in the end. This chain uses TRBV13-3 with TRBJ2-7; 9 positions agree with TRBD2. V gave up 0 bases and J gave up 4 bases; unmatched junction bases: 5. The CDR3 is 15 amino acids. The germline V gene has CDR1 NNHDY and CDR2 SYVADS. CDR3 DNA, as far as it was read: TGTGCCAGCAGTGATGAAGGCTGGGGGGGGTATGAACAGTAC. Its protein product is CASSDEGWGGYEQY. The whole CDR3 protein is CASSDEGWGGYEQYF.

Notes on this clone: Gene names and germline refer to mouse. The CDR3 end is not reached by the read, which stops 1 residue before it; the germline J gene fills it in. The chain uses TRBV29 and TRBJ2-5; the D is unclear. This CDR3 contains 13 residues. Per germline, CDR1 MSHET and CDR2 SYDVDS. V dropped 2 bases and J dropped 1 base, with 4 bases sitting between them. The DNA read from the CDR3 is TGTGCTAGCAGTTTAACAGACCAAGACACCCAGTAC. Translating it yields CASSLTDQDTQY. The whole CDR3 is CASSLTDQDTQYF. Together with reference TRBV29 and TRBJ2-5, the CDR3 gives the full variable domain: DMKVTQMPRYLIKRMGENVLLECGQDMSHETMYWYRQDPGLGLQLIYISYDVDSNSEGDIPKGYRVSRKKREHFSLILDSAKTNQTSVYFCASSLTDQDTQYFGPGTRLLVL.

This clone showed up just once. Each gene name is a mouse one. The CDR3 is cut off 1 residue early in the read; its end comes from the germline J gene. The V and J genes are TRBV13-3 and TRBJ2-1, with 8 bases that match TRBD2. CDR3 length: 16 amino acids. Germline V gene lookup returns CDR1 NNHDY and CDR2 SYVADS. The junction had 7 bases not matched to a gene; V was cut back by 4 bases and J by 1 base. The CDR3 sequence is CASSPSTGANYAEQFF. Partial CDR3 DNA: TGTGCCAGCAGTCCCTCGACTGGGGCCAACTATGCTGAGCAGTTC.